These T cell receptor beta chains were read from a single sample in a study of radiotherapy plus CTLA-4 blockade in lung cancer. Sequenced by immunoSEQ multiplex PCR; TCRdb stores in-frame clones only, minus some. The sample has approximately 40,000 clones, 80% to 90% seen once. Specimen: peripheral blood, collected from a patient treated with radiotherapy plus ipilimumab. These receptors were taken from a human donor with non-small cell lung cancer whose response to radiotherapy plus ipilimumab could not be evaluated. Each CDR3 is given with its conserved first and last residue. D genes are given only for firm matches. Clone size, where shown, is once, few, many, or a class for clones that have expanded.

D: TRBD1
size: .
V: TRBV6-1
length: 15
J: TRBJ1-4
CDR3: CASSETTGVNEKLFF
DNA: TGTGCCAGCAGTGAAACGACAGGGGTAAATGAAAAACTGTTTTTT

D: .
size: once
V: TRBV5-4
length: 17
J: TRBJ2-3
CDR3: CASSLGRGGGGSDTQYF
DNA: TGTGCCAGCAGCTTGGGGCGGGGAGGTGGGGGGAGCGATACGCAGTATTTT

D: .
size: .
V: TRBV6-6
length: 13
J: TRBJ1-5
CDR3: CASRGQRNQPQHF
DNA: TGTGCCAGCAGGGGCCAGAGAAATCAGCCCCAGCATTTT

D: TRBD1
size: .
V: TRBV10-1
length: 16
J: TRBJ2-3
CDR3: CASSDAGTGDTDTQYF
DNA: TGCGCCAGCAGTGATGCCGGGACAGGGGACACAGATACGCAGTATTTT

D: .
size: .
V: TRBV2
length: 12
J: TRBJ1-6
CDR3: CASSERGSPLHF
DNA: TGTGCCAGCAGTGAACGGGGTTCACCCCTCCACTTT

D: .
size: .
V: TRBV6-5
length: 15
J: TRBJ1-4
CDR3: CASKEGAGANEKLFF
DNA: TGTGCCAGCAAGGAGGGCGCGGGGGCCAATGAAAAACTGTTTTTT

D: .
size: once
V: TRBV10-2
length: 12
J: TRBJ1-2
CDR3: CASTENRDQATF
DNA: TGCGCCAGCACTGAAAACAGGGACCAGGCCACCTTC

D: TRBD1
size: .
V: TRBV10-3
length: 15
J: TRBJ2-3
CDR3: CAMSERDSPTDTQYF
DNA: TGTGCCATGAGTGAACGGGACAGCCCCACAGATACGCAGTATTTT

D: .
size: .
V: TRBV15
length: 21
J: TRBJ1-3
CDR3: CATSRAASGYGRGTSGNTIYF
DNA: TGTGCCACCAGCAGAGCCGCCTCGGGATACGGTCGGGGTACCTCTGGAAACACCATATATTTT

D: TRBD1
size: .
V: TRBV5-1
length: 15
J: TRBJ1-5
CDR3: CASSPDRGAHQPQHF
DNA: TGCGCCAGCAGCCCTGACAGGGGGGCCCATCAGCCCCAGCATTTT

D: TRBD2
size: medium-sized
V: TRBV25-1
length: 14
J: TRBJ2-3
CDR3: CASTSGGRTDTQYF
DNA: TGTGCCAGCACTAGCGGGGGGCGCACAGATACGCAGTATTTT

D: .
size: .
V: TRBV5-4
length: 16
J: TRBJ2-3
CDR3: CASSPTGSESTDTQYF
DNA: TGTGCCAGCAGCCCTACGGGATCGGAGAGCACAGATACGCAGTATTTT

D: .
size: .
V: TRBV6-4
length: 13
J: TRBJ2-7
CDR3: CARKTIPAYEQYF
DNA: TGTGCCAGAAAGACTATCCCCGCCTACGAGCAGTACTTC

D: TRBD1
size: .
V: TRBV5-4
length: 15
J: TRBJ2-2
CDR3: CASRTQGANTGELFF
DNA: TGTGCCAGCAGAACACAGGGGGCCAACACCGGGGAGCTGTTTTTT

D: TRBD1
size: .
V: TRBV5-1
length: 17
J: TRBJ2-1
CDR3: CASSRTSRDSSYNEQFF
DNA: TGCGCCAGCAGTCGGACTTCCCGGGACAGCTCCTACAATGAGCAGTTCTTC

D: TRBD1
size: .
V: TRBV11-2
length: 18
J: TRBJ2-4
CDR3: CASSLSRYPGQGLNIQYF
DNA: TGTGCCAGCAGCCTGAGCAGATACCCGGGACAGGGTTTAAACATTCAGTACTTC

D: TRBD1
size: .
V: TRBV9
length: 15
J: TRBJ1-1
CDR3: CASSADRGWYTEAFF
DNA: TGTGCCAGCAGTGCGGACAGGGGGTGGTATACTGAAGCTTTCTTT

D: .
size: once
V: TRBV4-1
length: 13
J: TRBJ2-1
CDR3: CASSQAPTAGQFF
DNA: TGCGCCAGCAGCCAAGCCCCGACAGCCGGGCAGTTCTTC

D: TRBD1
size: .
V: TRBV23-1
length: 14
J: TRBJ1-3
CDR3: CAGDRDREGNTIYF
DNA: TGCGCCGGCGACAGGGACCGGGAAGGGAACACCATATATTTT

D: .
size: .
V: TRBV6-5
length: 12
J: TRBJ1-1
CDR3: CASSSEMYEAFF
DNA: TGTGCCAGCAGTTCCGAGATGTATGAAGCTTTCTTT

D: .
size: .
V: TRBV4-1
length: 19
J: TRBJ1-1
CDR3: CASSPPPRWAGVLNTEAFF
DNA: TGCGCCAGCAGCCCACCCCCCCGCTGGGCAGGGGTCTTGAACACTGAAGCTTTCTTT

D: .
size: .
V: TRBV7-9
length: 15
J: TRBJ2-7
CDR3: CASSSRGLAGSEQYF
DNA: TGTGCCAGCAGCTCCCGAGGGCTAGCCGGGAGCGAGCAGTACTTC

D: .
size: .
V: TRBV27
length: 20
J: TRBJ2-7
CDR3: CASSLSRWYSGQQFTYEQYF
DNA: TGTGCCAGCAGTTTATCTCGGTGGTATTCCGGACAGCAGTTTACCTACGAGCAGTACTTC

D: TRBD1
size: .
V: TRBV28
length: 16
J: TRBJ2-7
CDR3: CASSSPRGLSPYEQYF
DNA: TGTGCCAGCAGTTCCCCCAGGGGGCTTTCCCCCTACGAGCAGTACTTC

D: TRBD2
size: .
V: TRBV7-7
length: 16
J: TRBJ2-1
CDR3: CASSIRTSGNMDEQFF
DNA: TGTGCTAGCAGCATCCGGACTAGCGGGAATATGGATGAGCAGTTCTTC

D: TRBD1
size: .
V: TRBV5-1
length: 13
J: TRBJ1-4
CDR3: CASRGQGNEKLFF
DNA: TGCGCCAGCAGGGGACAGGGGAATGAAAAACTGTTTTTT

D: TRBD2
size: .
V: TRBV9
length: 11
J: TRBJ2-7
CDR3: CASAAGREQYF
DNA: TGTGCCAGTGCAGCGGGACGCGAGCAGTACTTC

D: TRBD2
size: .
V: TRBV6-6
length: 15
J: TRBJ2-1
CDR3: CASRASAGGGDEQFF
DNA: TGTGCCAGCAGGGCCTCAGCGGGAGGAGGCGATGAGCAGTTCTTC

D: TRBD2
size: .
V: TRBV6-1
length: 15
J: TRBJ2-3
CDR3: CASSTWGGSTDTQYF
DNA: TGTGCCAGTTCCACCTGGGGGGGGAGCACAGATACGCAGTATTTT

D: .
size: .
V: TRBV9
length: 14
J: TRBJ1-5
CDR3: CASSVDGPNQPQHF
DNA: TGTGCCAGCAGCGTAGATGGCCCGAATCAGCCCCAGCATTTT

D: TRBD2
size: .
V: TRBV4-2
length: 16
J: TRBJ2-2
CDR3: CASSPTAGGRTGELFF
DNA: TGTGCCAGCAGCCCCACAGCGGGAGGGCGGACCGGGGAGCTGTTTTTT

D: .
size: once
V: TRBV7-9
length: 15
J: TRBJ2-1
CDR3: CASSSGGAAYNEQFF
DNA: TGTGCCAGCAGTTCGGGCGGGGCGGCCTACAATGAGCAGTTCTTC

D: .
size: .
V: TRBV4-3
length: 15
J: TRBJ2-3
CDR3: CASSQTRAGTDTQYF
DNA: TGCGCCAGCAGCCAAACCAGGGCTGGCACAGATACGCAGTATTTT

D: .
size: .
V: TRBV28
length: 12
J: TRBJ1-1
CDR3: CASSRGATEAFF
DNA: TGTGCCAGCAGTCGGGGGGCCACTGAAGCTTTCTTT

D: .
size: .
V: TRBV27
length: 13
J: TRBJ1-2
CDR3: CASSLTIGYGYTF
DNA: TGTGCCAGCAGTCTGACTATAGGCTATGGCTACACCTTC

D: TRBD2
size: .
V: TRBV28
length: 16
J: TRBJ2-1
CDR3: CASSFSAGVSPNEQFF
DNA: TGTGCCAGCAGTTTTTCAGCGGGAGTAAGTCCCAATGAGCAGTTCTTC

D: TRBD2
size: .
V: TRBV27
length: 16
J: TRBJ2-1
CDR3: CASSPRLAGRGDEQFF
DNA: TGTGCCAGCAGTCCGAGACTAGCGGGAAGGGGAGATGAGCAGTTCTTC

D: TRBD1
size: .
V: TRBV10-2
length: 16
J: TRBJ2-1
CDR3: CASTRQGRAQISEQFF
DNA: TGCGCCAGCACCAGACAGGGGCGCGCTCAAATAAGTGAGCAGTTCTTC

D: .
size: .
V: TRBV18
length: 12
J: TRBJ2-3
CDR3: CASSPGADTQYF
DNA: TGTGCCAGCTCACCGGGAGCAGATACGCAGTATTTT

D: TRBD2
size: .
V: TRBV9
length: 18
J: TRBJ2-1
CDR3: CASSARLAGRSSYNEQFF
DNA: TGTGCCAGCAGCGCCCGACTAGCGGGAAGAAGCTCCTACAATGAGCAGTTCTTC

D: TRBD2
size: .
V: TRBV5-1
length: 14
J: TRBJ2-7
CDR3: CASSLGSGAYEQYF
DNA: TGCGCCAGCAGCTTGGGTAGCGGGGCCTACGAGCAGTACTTC

D: TRBD1
size: .
V: TRBV11-1
length: 16
J: TRBJ2-7
CDR3: CASSLVSGTGRNEQYF
DNA: TGTGCCAGCAGCTTAGTCTCCGGGACAGGGAGGAACGAGCAGTACTTC

D: .
size: .
V: TRBV29-1
length: 13
J: TRBJ2-5
CDR3: CSVGGGAGETQYF
DNA: TGCAGCGTTGGAGGGGGGGCAGGGGAGACCCAGTACTTC

D: .
size: .
V: TRBV7-9
length: 10
J: TRBJ2-3
CDR3: CASSQAHVYF
DNA: TGTGCCAGCAGCCAAGCTCACGTGTATTTT

D: TRBD2
size: .
V: TRBV7-8
length: 17
J: TRBJ2-5
CDR3: CASSQGLEVSLQETQYF
DNA: TGTGCCAGCAGTCAAGGACTAGAAGTTTCCCTTCAAGAGACCCAGTACTTC

D: TRBD2
size: .
V: TRBV7-2
length: 16
J: TRBJ2-5
CDR3: CASSLLRLAGVTPIDF
DNA: TGTGCCAGCAGCTTACTTCGACTAGCGGGAGTTACGCCCATAGACTTC

D: TRBD1
size: .
V: TRBV2
length: 14
J: TRBJ2-7
CDR3: CASTLRTGSYEQYF
DNA: TGTGCCAGCACCCTAAGGACAGGAAGCTACGAGCAGTACTTC

D: .
size: .
V: TRBV28
length: 16
J: TRBJ2-5
CDR3: CASSLTVYRAGETQYF
DNA: TGTGCCAGCAGTTTGACCGTATACAGGGCCGGCGAGACCCAGTACTTC

D: .
size: .
V: TRBV7-3
length: 14
J: TRBJ2-3
CDR3: CASSFGGSTDTQYF
DNA: TGTGCCAGCAGCTTTGGGGGGAGCACAGATACGCAGTATTTT

D: TRBD1
size: .
V: TRBV10-2
length: 13
J: TRBJ1-5
CDR3: CASRGQGTQPQHF
DNA: TGCGCCAGCAGGGGACAGGGGACACAGCCCCAGCATTTT

D: .
size: medium-sized
V: TRBV28
length: 11
J: TRBJ1-2
CDR3: CASSLGYDYTF
DNA: TGTGCCAGCAGTTTGGGCTATGACTACACCTTC

D: .
size: .
V: TRBV14
length: 15
J: TRBJ2-4
CDR3: CASSQAVRGKNIQYF
DNA: TGTGCCAGCAGCCAGGCGGTCCGAGGCAAAAACATTCAGTACTTC

D: .
size: once
V: TRBV6-1
length: 15
J: TRBJ1-4
CDR3: CASRFDRRYNEKLFF
DNA: TGTGCCAGCAGATTTGACAGGCGTTATAATGAAAAACTGTTTTTT

D: TRBD2
size: .
V: TRBV5-1
length: 18
J: TRBJ2-2
CDR3: CASSLVPFSGTNTGELFF
DNA: TGCGCCAGCAGCTTGGTCCCTTTTAGCGGGACTAACACCGGGGAGCTGTTTTTT

D: .
size: .
V: TRBV7-2
length: 15
J: TRBJ2-3
CDR3: CASSLRPQVTDTQYF
DNA: TGTGCCAGCAGCTTACGCCCCCAGGTCACAGATACGCAGTATTTT

D: TRBD1
size: .
V: TRBV11-2
length: 15
J: TRBJ1-3
CDR3: CASSPSRGFGNTIYF
DNA: TGTGCCAGCAGCCCCAGCAGGGGGTTCGGAAACACCATATATTTT

D: TRBD2
size: .
V: TRBV19
length: 15
J: TRBJ2-2
CDR3: CASSSGGARGGELFF
DNA: TGTGCCAGCAGTAGCGGGGGGGCCCGGGGCGGGGAGCTGTTTTTT

D: .
size: .
V: TRBV5-1
length: 13
J: TRBJ1-2
CDR3: CASSREPNYGYTF
DNA: TGCGCCAGCAGCAGAGAACCTAACTATGGCTACACCTTC